One sample yielded the 18 T cell receptor beta chains listed below, sequenced in a study of cytomegalovirus exposure and HLA in healthy donors (dated by TCRdb to the late 2010s). Libraries came from the immunoSEQ multiplex PCR assay. For the multiplex PCR, a mixture combining 60 forward primers for TCR Vbeta segments and 13 reverse primers for TCR Jbeta segments was used. Sourced from immuneACCESS, this table was stored by TCRdb with only in-frame sequences that have V and J called. A share of the clones is absent; for the studies checked, an unresolved V gene accounts for under half, and the remainder has no known explanation. This sample comprises some 130,000 clones, 70% to 80% of them detected only once. The ten largest clones add up to under 2.5% of the sample. The sample was PBMCs. The receptors were gathered from a man aged 25 to 45 in good health and CMV-seronegative.

This clone was found many times. The V call is TRBV5-1, the J call TRBJ1-1, with a possible D match to TRBD1 (6 bases). This CDR3 comprises 13 residues. V was pared by 0 bases and J by 11 bases, with 14 bases between. Germline V gene data show CDR1 as SGHRS and CDR2 as YFSETQ. This CDR3 reads CASSLAGTQGAFF. The CDR3 nucleotides are TGCGCCAGCAGCTTGGCGGGGACACAAGGGGCTTTCTTT.

The chain uses TRBV28 and TRBJ1-4; 7 nucleotides match TRBD1. The CDR3 is 15 amino acids. The ends lost 5 bases at V and 5 bases at J; junction bases unmatched: 8. Germline V gene sequence: CDR1 MDHEN, CDR2 SYDVKM. The CDR3 loop is CASSRPSGQNEKLFF. The CDR3 coding sequence is TGTGCCAGCAGTCGACCCTCGGGACAGAATGAAAAACTGTTTTTT.

The chain combines TRBV7-9 with TRBJ1-4, with a possible D match to TRBD1 (5 bases). The CDR3 spans 16 residues. The V gene's germline CDR1 is SEHNR and CDR2 FQNEAQ (reference sequence). With 0 bases removed from V and 4 bases from J, the gap between germline ends came to 12 bases. The CDR3 DNA follows: TGTGCCAGCAGCTTAGCAGGGGTAGGGGTTAATGAAAAACTGTTTTTT. Amino acid sequence: CASSLAGVGVNEKLFF.

This clone appeared a single time. V gene TRBV7-2 combines with J gene TRBJ2-7; TRBD2 aligns across 8 bases. Germline V gene lookup returns CDR1 SGHTA and CDR2 FQGNSA. The CDR3 loop spans 15 amino acids. The junction had 10 bases not matched to a gene; V was cut back by 6 bases and J by 3 bases. Here the CDR3 reads CASRLTGLGSYEQYF. CDR3 sequence (DNA): TGTGCCAGCAGACTCACGGGACTAGGTAGCTACGAGCAGTACTTC.

V and J are TRBV7-9 and TRBJ2-3; 9 bases line up with TRBD2. The germline V gene encodes CDR1 SEHNR and CDR2 FQNEAQ (reference sequence). The CDR3 is 15 amino acids. V trimming: 5 bases; J trimming: 2 bases; junction bases outside the gene matches: 5. CDR3 sequence reads: CASSQTSGDTDTQYF. For the CDR3, the DNA is TGTGCCAGCAGCCAGACTAGCGGAGACACAGATACGCAGTATTTT. Drawing the rest from reference TRBV7-9 and TRBJ2-3, the complete variable domain is DTGVSQNPRHKITKRGQNVTFRCDPISEHNRLYWYRQTLGQGPEFLTYFQNEAQLEKSRLLSDRFSAERPKGSFSTLEIQRTEQGDSAMYLCASSQTSGDTDTQYFGPGTRLTVL.

V usage is TRBV4-2 and J usage is TRBJ2-1; D possibly corresponds to TRBD2 (5 bases). The CDR3 sequence is 16 residues long. CDR1 and CDR2 (germline): LGHNA, YNFKEQ. V was shortened by 0 bases and J by 5 bases, with 14 bases between the two germline ends. CDR3 protein: CASSQEVVGVNNEQFF. The CDR3 bases are TGTGCCAGCAGCCAAGAGGTGGTGGGAGTGAACAATGAGCAGTTCTTC.

In nucleotides, the CDR3 is TGTGCCAGCAGTTACGGGGGGGGCAATCAGCCCCAGCATTTT. It translates to CASSYGGGNQPQHF. V gene TRBV6-5 combines with J gene TRBJ1-5; D is perhaps TRBD1 (5 bases). Trimming removed 2 bases from V and 2 bases from J, with 7 bases in between. The CDR3 covers 14 residues. Germline V gives CDR1 MNHEY, CDR2 SVGAGI.

V and J are TRBV27 and TRBJ2-7; 7 bases agree with TRBD1. The CDR3 consists of 14 residues. Germline lookup yields CDR1 MNHEY and CDR2 SMNVEV (reference sequence). V shed 3 bases, J shed 0 bases, and the junction held 2 bases outside the gene matches. The CDR3 DNA follows: TGTGCCAGCAGTTTTGAGGGGGCCTCCTACGAGCAGTACTTC. Protein: CASSFEGASYEQYF.

This clone appeared a few times. The chain is built from TRBV7-2 and TRBJ2-3; TRBD2 is a possible D gene (5 bases). V lost 5 bases, J lost 1 base, and 16 bases lay in between. Germline V gives CDR1 SGHTA, CDR2 FQGNSA. This CDR3 contains 16 residues. The CDR3: CASSPRRRSGTDTQYF. DNA for the CDR3: TGTGCCAGCAGCCCACGCCGGAGGAGCGGCACAGATACGCAGTATTTT.

CDR3 in DNA: TGTGCCAGCAGTCCGCCCGAGCGGGCGTTCCTCAATGAGCAGTTCTTC. Amino acid sequence: CASSPPERAFLNEQFF. The rearrangement uses TRBV2 and TRBJ2-1, with D perhaps TRBD2 (6 bases). CDR3 length equals 16 residues. V was shortened by 5 bases and J by 6 bases, with 20 bases between the two germline ends. Per germline, CDR1 SNHLY and CDR2 FYNNEI.

The chain carries TRBV19 and TRBJ2-7; TRBD1 agrees at 7 bases. The CDR3 loop spans 13 amino acids. J was trimmed by 3 bases and V by 5 bases; bases with no gene match: 4. The V gene's germline CDR1 is LNHDA and CDR2 SQIVND (reference sequence). CDR3: CASSRQGGYEQYF. CDR3 DNA: TGTGCCAGTAGTCGACAGGGTGGCTACGAGCAGTACTTC.

The rearrangement joins TRBV28 to TRBJ2-7; TRBD2 matches 9 bases. The CDR3 runs to 15 residues. Per germline, CDR1 MDHEN and CDR2 SYDVKM. V was clipped by 7 bases and J by 7 bases; unmatched bases: 14. Written as DNA, the CDR3 is TGTGCCAGCACGTCTAGCGGGAAATTTTCGGAGGAGCAGTACTTC. It specifies CASTSSGKFSEEQYF.

This sequence joins TRBV5-1 and TRBJ2-3; 14 bases are shared with TRBD2. Trimming took 2 bases from V and 4 from J; bases not matched to a gene: 3. CDR1 and CDR2 from the germline V gene are SGHRS and YFSETQ. This CDR3 is built from 16 residues. CDR3 sequence: CASSFGTSGSSDTQYF. In DNA form, the CDR3 reads TGCGCCAGCAGCTTCGGGACTAGCGGGAGCTCAGATACGCAGTATTTT. Filled out from reference TRBV5-1 and TRBJ2-3, the complete variable domain reads KAGVTQTPRYLIKTRGQQVTLSCSPISGHRSVSWYQQTPGQGLQFLFEYFSETQRNKGNFPGRFSGRQFSNSRSEMNVSTLELGDSALYLCASSFGTSGSSDTQYFGPGTRLTVL.

CDR3 loop: CASSPSGRPGSGNTIYF. DNA for the CDR3: TGTGCCAGCAGCCCTTCCGGGAGGCCAGGCTCTGGAAACACCATATATTTT. The rearrangement links TRBV5-4 to TRBJ1-3; D gene unclear. V was clipped by 4 bases and J by 0 bases, with 17 bases between them. Looked up from germline, CDR1 is SGHNT and CDR2 is YYREEE (reference sequence). The CDR3 spans 17 residues.

The chain is built from TRBV7-2 and TRBJ1-1; no clear D gene. V lost 1 base, J lost 8 bases, and 11 bases lay in between. The CDR3 is made up of 13 amino acids. Germline lookup yields CDR1 SGHTA and CDR2 FQGNSA. The CDR3 spells CASSLGGRSEAFF. In DNA form, the CDR3 reads TGTGCCAGCAGCTTAGGAGGGAGATCGGAAGCTTTCTTT.

The genes are TRBV5-1 and TRBJ2-3; the match to TRBD1 covers 7 bases. V lost 2 bases to trimming and J lost 1 base; unmatched junction nucleotides: 4. The CDR3 consists of 15 residues. Germline V CDR1 and CDR2: SGHRS, YFSETQ. In DNA, the CDR3 is TGCGCCAGCAGCTTCAGGACAGGCCGCACAGATACGCAGTATTTT. Residues: CASSFRTGRTDTQYF.

As DNA, the CDR3 is TGTGCCAGCAGCTCAAATCGGGGCACCGGGGAGCTGTTTTTT. It encodes CASSSNRGTGELFF. The chain combines TRBV7-8 with TRBJ2-2; D perhaps matches TRBD2 (5 bases). Trimming removed 4 bases from V and 4 bases from J, with 10 bases in between. CDR3 size: 14 residues. The germline V gene encodes CDR1 SGHVS and CDR2 FQNEAQ. Full variable domain (rest looked up from reference TRBV7-8 and TRBJ2-2): GAGVSQSPRYKVAKRGQDVALRCDPISGHVSLFWYQQALGQGPEFLTYFQNEAQLDKSGLPSDRFFAERPEGSVSTLKIQRTQQEDSAVYLCASSSNRGTGELFFGEGSRLTVL.

The rearrangement links TRBV4-1 to TRBJ1-1, with 8 bases identical to TRBD1. Losses at the gene ends were 1 base for V and 6 bases for J; bases not matched to a gene: 7. Germline CDR1 reads MGHRA; CDR2 reads YSYEKL. The CDR3 contains 15 residues. In DNA form, the CDR3 reads TGCGCCAGCAGCCAAGGATCAGGGGGCAGGCCTGAAGCTTTCTTT. Protein sequence: CASSQGSGGRPEAFF.